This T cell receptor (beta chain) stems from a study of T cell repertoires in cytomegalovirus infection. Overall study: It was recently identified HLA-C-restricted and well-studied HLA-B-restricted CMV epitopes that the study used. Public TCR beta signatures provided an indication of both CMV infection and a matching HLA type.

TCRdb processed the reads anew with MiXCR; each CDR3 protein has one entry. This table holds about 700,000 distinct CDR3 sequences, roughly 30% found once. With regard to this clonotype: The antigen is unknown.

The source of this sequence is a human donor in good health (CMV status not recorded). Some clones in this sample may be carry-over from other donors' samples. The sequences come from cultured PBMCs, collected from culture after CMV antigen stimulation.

CDR3 sequence reads: CASSLSTGTGAYEQYF. The CDR3, as DNA: TGTGCCAGCAGCTTATCCACCGGGACAGGAGCCTACGAGCAGTACTTC. The chain recombines TRBV7-4 with TRBJ2-7; 8 nucleotides line up with TRBD1. J lost 2 bases, V lost 2 bases, and 8 bases had no gene match. There are 16 residues in the CDR3. Germline V gene lookup returns CDR1 SGHVT and CDR2 SQSDAQ.